This T cell receptor beta chain was sequenced in a study of PD-L1 blockade in urothelial cancer. In the study overall: Patients arrived having already received 0 to 3 prior chemotherapy regimens.

There are a few counts of this clone. The assay was immunoSEQ multiplex PCR, and TCRdb's table has in-frame clones only and misses some. The sample holds 30,000 to 45,000 clones; about 83% are singletons and the top ten take about a sixth. Trimming removed 1 base from V and 3 bases from J, with 13 bases in between. The CDR3 covers 15 residues. Germline CDR1 and CDR2: SEHNR and FQNEAQ (reference sequence). The genes are TRBV7-9 and TRBJ2-7; TRBD2 is a possible D gene (6 bases). The receptor comes from a man between 60 and 70 years old with urothelial cancer. The source material was PBMCs, sampled around atezolizumab (anti-PD-L1) treatment. The CDR3 loop is CASSLGSLRGYEQYF. CDR3 sequence (DNA): TGTGCCAGCAGCTTAGGTAGTCTGCGGGGCTACGAGCAGTACTTC.